These 4 T cell receptor beta chains share one sample of origin, sequenced in a study of blood T cell repertoires in COVID-19. Libraries were prepared by immunoSEQ multiplex PCR; TCRdb keeps only in-frame clonotypes and omits some of them. The sample has about 170,000 clones, roughly four fifths seen once; the top ten hold about 2.7%. The specimen was peripheral blood. These receptors originate from an elderly woman with COVID-19, enrolled during active disease.

This chain links TRBV19 with TRBJ1-5; no firm D call. The CDR3 spans 15 residues. Trimming removed 2 bases from V and 0 bases from J, with 8 bases in between. The germline V gene has CDR1 LNHDA and CDR2 SQIVND (reference sequence). CDR3 in amino acids: CASSIIGVSNQPQHF. CDR3 sequence (DNA): TGTGCCAGTAGTATAATCGGGGTTAGCAATCAGCCCCAGCATTTT.

Here the CDR3 reads CAISGASGGWTDTQYF. DNA for the CDR3: TGTGCCATCAGTGGGGCTAGCGGGGGATGGACAGATACGCAGTATTTT. The chain joins TRBV10-3 to TRBJ2-3, with 10 positions matching TRBD2. The trim removed 4 bases at V and 3 bases at J, leaving 7 bases unmatched. CDR1 ENHRY and CDR2 SYGVKD come from the germline V gene. The CDR3 length is 16 residues.

This rearrangement joins TRBV18 to TRBJ1-3, with 8 positions matching TRBD1. The V gene end was trimmed by 4 bases and the J gene end by 0 bases; junction bases not matched to a gene: 5. The CDR3 contains 16 residues. Germline V gives CDR1 KGHSH, CDR2 LQKENI. The CDR3: CASSLQTGDSGNTIYF. The CDR3 region has the DNA TGTGCCAGCTCACTACAGACAGGGGACTCTGGAAACACCATATATTTT.

The sample holds one count of this clone. V usage is TRBV2 and J usage is TRBJ2-7, with D perhaps matching TRBD2 (6 bases). With 5 bases removed from V and 4 bases from J, the gap between germline ends came to 12 bases. Germline values: CDR1 SNHLY, CDR2 FYNNEI. The length of the CDR3 is 13 residues. The CDR3 DNA reads TGTGCCAGCAGTAGGGACTCCTCGTACGAGCAGTACTTC. Translating it yields CASSRDSSYEQYF.